The source of this T cell receptor beta chain is a study of early T cells in non-severe SARS-CoV-2 infection. Study background: With bulk RNA from unsorted whole blood as input, sequencing yielded unpaired chains.

The CDR3 loop spans 16 amino acids. Germline assignment: CDR1 MGHRA and CDR2 YSYEKL. The V end was cut by 1 base, the J end by 1 base, with 14 bases between. This clonotype was found many times. Unique molecular identifier tags were affixed to discrete cDNA molecules. TCRdb independently ran MiXCR on the 5' RACE reads; one entry per CDR3 protein. The sample contains approximately 52,000 distinct CDR3 sequences, around 8% of which appear only once. This TCR came from an adult who was a healthcare worker with PCR-confirmed SARS-CoV-2 infection or an uninfected control (not recorded which). The V call is TRBV4-1, the J call TRBJ2-7; possibly TRBD2 for D (5 bases). Input material: whole blood. DNA of the CDR3: TGCGCCAGCAGCCAAGGGGCGGGTTACCTTTCCTACGAGCAGTACTTC. Translated: CASSQGAGYLSYEQYF.